The 32 T cell receptor beta chains below all came from one sample that was sequenced in a study of cytomegalovirus exposure and HLA in healthy donors. This PCR relied on a set of 60 Vbeta primers and 13 Jbeta primers. Repertoires were generated with immunoSEQ multiplex PCR, while TCRdb's copy carries only in-frame clones and drops some. Of approximately 110,000 clones in the sample, roughly 15% were seen once. Material: PBMCs. These TCRs come from a female donor in good health and CMV-seronegative.

This clone turned up a few times. This chain links TRBV5-6 with TRBJ2-7; 7 bases fit TRBD1. CDR3 length: 14 amino acids. Germline V gene sequence: CDR1 SGHDT, CDR2 YYEEEE. Trimming cost V 6 bases and J 3 bases; bases outside gene matches: 9. DNA of the CDR3: TGTGCCAGCATGCCCCCGGGACAGCTCTACGAGCAGTACTTC. It translates to CASMPPGQLYEQYF.

V gene TRBV7-9 combines with J gene TRBJ2-5; 9 bases map to TRBD2. The V segment lost 5 bases and the J segment 5 bases; nucleotides outside the gene matches: 6. The length of the CDR3 is 14 residues. CDR1 is SEHNR and CDR2 is FQNEAQ in the germline V gene (reference sequence). This CDR3 reads CASSRGLAVETQYF. The CDR3 DNA reads as TGTGCCAGCAGCAGGGGACTAGCTGTTGAGACCCAGTACTTC.

This clone was found a few times. The chain is built from TRBV28 and TRBJ1-1; TRBD1 matches 9 bases. V lost 6 bases, J lost 1 base, and 3 bases stayed unmatched. Germline V lookup: CDR1 MDHEN, CDR2 SYDVKM. This CDR3 is built from 14 residues. CDR3 in amino acids: CASSLQGANTEAFF. The CDR3 coding sequence is TGTGCCAGCAGCCTACAGGGGGCGAACACTGAAGCTTTCTTT.

This clone showed up just a few times. The V and J genes are TRBV12-2 and TRBJ1-5; whether TRBD1, the table's D call, matches the DNA was not checked. TRBV12-2 is labeled a pseudogene. This CDR3 is 18 amino acids long. The CDR3 spells CASRFRPDSTDSNQPQHF. The CDR3, as DNA: TGTGCAAGTCGCTTCCGCCCGGACAGTACTGATAGCAATCAGCCCCAGCATTTT.

J is TRBJ2-1 and V is TRBV7-3, with 13 bases identical to TRBD2. V trimming: 4 bases; J trimming: 3 bases; junction bases outside the gene matches: 3. This CDR3 spans 16 amino acids. Germline loops: CDR1 SGHTA, CDR2 FQGTGA. CDR3 bases: TGTGCCAGCAGCTCCGGGACTAGCGGGATCTACAATGAGCAGTTCTTC. This codes for CASSSGTSGIYNEQFF.

This clone has more than one count but fewer than ten. The J gene is TRBJ2-1, the V gene TRBV12-5, with 9 bases fitting TRBD2. Germline V gives CDR1 LGHNT, CDR2 FRNRAP. The CDR3 runs 14 residues. The V and J ends lost 6 bases and 11 bases, in that order; junction bases with no gene match: 11. The CDR3 DNA sequence: TGTGCTAGTGGGTTAGCGGGAGTCCCCTATCAGCAGTTCTTC. This encodes CASGLAGVPYQQFF.

The chain has TRBV7-2 and TRBJ2-1; 7 bases are a match to TRBD2. Germline CDR1 SGHTA, CDR2 FQGNSA. The CDR3 covers 14 residues. V was clipped by 2 bases and J by 6 bases; unmatched bases: 4. The CDR3 DNA follows: TGTGCCAGCAGCTTACGCGGGAGCTCCAATGAGCAGTTCTTC. This sequence encodes CASSLRGSSNEQFF. Complete variable domain (other parts from reference TRBV7-2 and TRBJ2-1): GAGVSQSPSNKVTEKGKDVELRCDPISGHTALYWYRQSLGQGLEFLIYFQGNSAPDKSGLPSDRFSAERTGGSVSTLTIQRTQQEDSAVYLCASSLRGSSNEQFFGPGTRLTVL.

This clone was counted a few times. V usage is TRBV10-1 and J usage is TRBJ2-5, with D possibly matching TRBD2 (7 bases). The CDR3 covers 14 residues. CDR1 WNHNN and CDR2 SYGVQD come from the germline V gene (reference sequence). Deletions cut 6 bases from V and 5 bases from J, with 16 bases between. CDR3 DNA: TGCGCCAGCAGATCAACACAGGGAGGGGAGACCCAGTACTTC. It yields the protein CASRSTQGGETQYF.

The chain links TRBV12-5 to TRBJ1-5; a possible D gene is TRBD1 (6 bases). The CDR3 is 15 residues long. Per the germline V gene, CDR1 is LGHNT and CDR2 is FRNRAP. V shed 0 bases and J shed 1 base, with 7 bases lying between them. The CDR3: CASGLVQGSNQPQHF. The CDR3 region has the DNA TGTGCTAGTGGTTTGGTACAGGGAAGCAATCAGCCCCAGCATTTT.

The gene calls are TRBV4-3 and TRBJ2-7; TRBD1 agrees at 7 bases. V trimming: 1 base; J trimming: 0 bases; junction bases outside the gene matches: 3. This CDR3 comprises 15 residues. The germline V gene has CDR1 LGHNA and CDR2 YSLEER. CDR3 amino acids: CASSQAWDSSYEQYF. DNA for the CDR3: TGCGCCAGCAGCCAAGCTTGGGACAGCTCCTACGAGCAGTACTTC.

There are a few counts of this clone. The chain employs TRBV19 and TRBJ1-5; D possibly corresponds to TRBD1 (5 bases). Looked up from germline, CDR1 is LNHDA and CDR2 is SQIVND (reference sequence). V lost 1 base and J 0 bases, leaving 13 bases between the germline ends. The CDR3 is 17 residues long. In DNA form, the CDR3 reads TGTGCCAGTAGTATAGTTTGGGGGGGGGATAGCAATCAGCCCCAGCATTTT. Translated, it gives CASSIVWGGDSNQPQHF.

The J gene is TRBJ2-5, the V gene TRBV5-1; 8 bases fit TRBD2. Germline V lookup: CDR1 SGHRS, CDR2 YFSETQ. Unmatched junction bases numbered 3, after V lost 0 bases and J lost 2 bases. The CDR3 has 15 residues. The chain's CDR3 is CASSLVSGAQETQYF. The CDR3, as DNA: TGCGCCAGCAGCTTGGTTAGCGGGGCTCAAGAGACCCAGTACTTC.

A few counts support this clone. The J gene is TRBJ2-1, the V gene TRBV5-1; 9 nucleotides agree with TRBD2. CDR1 is SGHRS, CDR2 YFSETQ, per germline. V shed 4 bases, J shed 5 bases, and the junction held 7 bases outside the gene matches. CDR3 length equals 15 residues. The CDR3 region is CASSTSGLANNEQFF. The CDR3 nucleotides are TGCGCCAGCAGCACCAGCGGACTAGCGAACAATGAGCAGTTCTTC. The variable domain in full, completed from reference TRBV5-1 and TRBJ2-1, reads KAGVTQTPRYLIKTRGQQVTLSCSPISGHRSVSWYQQTPGQGLQFLFEYFSETQRNKGNFPGRFSGRQFSNSRSEMNVSTLELGDSALYLCASSTSGLANNEQFFGPGTRLTVL.

This clone was observed a few times. The CDR3 nucleotides are TGTGCCAGCAGCGCCTCAGGGCTCTATGGCTACACCTTC. Its translation: CASSASGLYGYTF. The genes are TRBV9 and TRBJ1-2; weak D call: TRBD1 (5 bases). Trimming stripped 3 bases from V and 4 bases from J, with 10 bases between. Germline V gene data show CDR1 as SGDLS and CDR2 as YYNGEE. This CDR3 is built from 13 residues.

This clone appeared a few times. This chain uses TRBV7-9 with TRBJ1-2; D is unclear. CDR1 SEHNR and CDR2 FQNEAQ come from the germline V gene (reference sequence). The V gene lost 3 bases and the J gene lost 8 bases, with 13 bases spanning the gap. The CDR3 totals 13 residues. CDR3 coding DNA: TGTGCCAGCAGCTTCCCCGCTGAGTTCGGCTACACCTTC. Its translation is CASSFPAEFGYTF.

The table lists this clone with a few counts. This rearrangement joins TRBV11-1 to TRBJ2-7; D is unclear. V lost 5 bases and J lost 2, with 7 bases in between. The germline V gene encodes CDR1 SGHAT and CDR2 FQDESV (reference sequence). This CDR3 contains 12 residues. CDR3 sequence (DNA): TGTGCCAGCAGCCCTATAACCTACGAGCAGTACTTC. Protein: CASSPITYEQYF.

The genes are TRBV30 and TRBJ1-4; 8 bases are shared with TRBD1. The CDR3 totals 12 residues. V was clipped by 8 bases and J by 7 bases; unmatched bases: 6. Per the germline V gene, CDR1 is GTSNPN and CDR2 is SVGIG (reference sequence). Here the CDR3 DNA reads TGTGCCGGAGACAGGGGAGGTGAAAAACTGTTTTTT. Translating gives CAGDRGGEKLFF. Using reference TRBV30 and TRBJ1-4 for the parts outside the CDR3, the full variable domain is SQTIHQWPATLVQPVGSPLSLECTVEGTSNPNLYWYRQAAGRGLQLLFYSVGIGQISSEVPQNLSASRPQDRQFILSSKKLLLSDSGFYLCAGDRGGEKLFFGSGTQLSVL.

This clone was seen a few times. The chain has TRBV5-1 and TRBJ2-1; a possible D gene is TRBD2 (6 bases). Trimming took off 4 bases at V and 4 bases at J, with 18 bases between the two ends. CDR3 length: 16 amino acids. Per the germline V gene, CDR1 is SGHRS and CDR2 is YFSETQ. The CDR3 loop reads CASSPTFIAEYNEQFF. The CDR3 nucleotides read TGCGCCAGCAGCCCAACCTTTATAGCGGAGTACAATGAGCAGTTCTTC.

V gene TRBV28 combines with J gene TRBJ1-5, with TRBD1 as a possible D gene (5 bases). This CDR3 has 14 amino acids. CDR1 and CDR2 (germline): MDHEN, SYDVKM. V was cut by 6 bases and J by 7 bases, with 16 bases left in between. DNA of the CDR3: TGTGCCAGCAGAGTAGGGGTGACGAGACAGCCCCAGCATTTT. This codes for CASRVGVTRQPQHF.

The J gene is TRBJ1-2, the V gene TRBV29-1, with D perhaps TRBD1 (6 bases). Per germline, CDR1 SQVTM and CDR2 ANQGSEA. The V gene lost 6 bases and the J gene lost 5 bases, with 13 bases spanning the gap. CDR3 length: 12 residues. In nucleotides, the CDR3 is TGCAGCGTAGCAGGGGAGACTTATGGCTACACCTTC. Amino acids: CSVAGETYGYTF.

The DNA of the CDR3 is TGTGCCAGCAGCTTAGATAGCGCCGAGCAGTACTTC. Residues: CASSLDSAEQYF. The chain employs TRBV11-3 and TRBJ2-7, with D perhaps TRBD2 (5 bases). V was pared by 0 bases and J by 6 bases, with 6 bases between. In germline, CDR1 is SGHNT, CDR2 YENEEA. This CDR3 has 12 amino acids.

This clone was seen more than once but under ten times. The chain employs TRBV23-1 and TRBJ2-7; D is unclear. TRBV23-1 is an open reading frame, and its role is uncertain. There are 15 residues in the CDR3. Trimming shortened V by 7 bases and J by 0 bases, and 16 bases separated the two germline ends. This CDR3 is CASTMVTRRSYEQYF. In DNA form, the CDR3 reads TGCGCCAGCACCATGGTGACACGGCGCTCCTACGAGCAGTACTTC.

The rearrangement joins TRBV11-2 to TRBJ2-1; D is unclear. CDR3 size: 16 residues. Germline CDR1 and CDR2: SGHAT and FQNNGV. Trimming pared 2 bases from V and 6 bases from J, leaving 17 bases between. As DNA, the CDR3 is TGTGCCAGCAGCTTAACGGGTTCGAGACGGGTCAATGAGCAGTTCTTC. As protein: CASSLTGSRRVNEQFF. The full variable domain, in which reference TRBV11-2 and TRBJ2-1 provide the parts outside the CDR3, is EAGVAQSPRYKIIEKRQSVAFWCNPISGHATLYWYQQILGQGPKLLIQFQNNGVVDDSQLPKDRFSAERLKGVDSTLKIQPAKLEDSAVYLCASSLTGSRRVNEQFFGPGTRLTVL.

The genes are TRBV7-9 and TRBJ2-2; 8 bases agree with TRBD1. The CDR3 length is 16 residues. Germline values: CDR1 SEHNR, CDR2 FQNEAQ (reference sequence). V lost 1 base, J lost 5 bases, and 6 bases stayed unmatched. The chain's CDR3 is CASSLDRGFWTGELFF. The CDR3 DNA follows: TGTGCCAGCAGCTTAGACAGGGGGTTTTGGACCGGGGAGCTGTTTTTT. The variable domain in full, completed from reference TRBV7-9 and TRBJ2-2, reads DTGVSQNPRHKITKRGQNVTFRCDPISEHNRLYWYRQTLGQGPEFLTYFQNEAQLEKSRLLSDRFSAERPKGSFSTLEIQRTEQGDSAMYLCASSLDRGFWTGELFFGEGSRLTVL.

CDR3 sequence: CASSEAPDRGRPSWSYEQYF. The DNA of the CDR3 is TGTGCCAGCAGTGAAGCTCCCGACAGGGGGCGTCCGAGTTGGTCCTACGAGCAGTACTTC. This rearrangement joins TRBV6-1 to TRBJ2-7, with 10 bases identical to TRBD1. In germline, CDR1 is MNHNS, CDR2 SASEGT. This CDR3 comprises 20 residues. The V and J ends lost 0 bases and 1 base, in that order; junction bases with no gene match: 15.

The chain carries TRBV7-9 and TRBJ2-5; 7 nucleotides align to TRBD2. The CDR3 covers 17 residues. CDR1 is SEHNR, CDR2 FQNEAQ, per germline (reference sequence). Trimming removed 1 base from V and 1 base from J; junction bases left unmatched: 9. The CDR3 bases are TGTGCCAGCAGCTTAGTTACGGGGGGACGAATCCAAGAGACCCAGTACTTC. Encoded protein: CASSLVTGGRIQETQYF. The whole variable domain, remainder taken from reference TRBV7-9 and TRBJ2-5, is DTGVSQNPRHKITKRGQNVTFRCDPISEHNRLYWYRQTLGQGPEFLTYFQNEAQLEKSRLLSDRFSAERPKGSFSTLEIQRTEQGDSAMYLCASSLVTGGRIQETQYFGPGTRLLVL.

The genes are TRBV27 and TRBJ1-2, with 11 bases fitting TRBD1. With V trimmed by 3 bases and J by 7 bases, 4 bases remained unmatched. From germline, CDR1 is MNHEY and CDR2 SMNVEV (reference sequence). The CDR3 extends over 14 amino acids. For the CDR3, the DNA is TGTGCCAGCAGTTTCGGACAGGGGGCGGGTGGCTACACCTTC. This codes for CASSFGQGAGGYTF.

The V gene is TRBV11-3, the J gene TRBJ2-3; unclear D gene. The CDR3 has 14 residues. The V end was cut by 5 bases, the J end by 4 bases, with 13 bases between. Per the germline V gene, CDR1 is SGHNT and CDR2 is YENEEA. CDR3 nucleotides: TGTGCCAGCAGCCCCTCCCCCCGAGCAGATACGCAGTATTTT. Residues: CASSPSPRADTQYF.

This sequence joins TRBV7-9 and TRBJ1-1, with D possibly matching TRBD1 (6 bases). Trimming took 5 bases from V and 5 from J, leaving 27 bases between them. This CDR3 has 18 amino acids. Per the germline V gene, CDR1 is SEHNR and CDR2 is FQNEAQ (reference sequence). The DNA for the CDR3 is TGTGCCAGCAGCGACGGAACGTTCATTATACAGGGAAATACTGAAGCTTTCTTT. Translating it yields CASSDGTFIIQGNTEAFF.

The chain employs TRBV4-3 and TRBJ2-5; TRBD1 aligns across 7 bases. The CDR3 contains 15 residues. Germline CDR1 is LGHNA and CDR2 is YSLEER. J gave up 5 bases and V 5 bases, and 11 bases lay outside the gene matches. CDR3 sequence: CASSVYRGSGETQYF. Here the CDR3 DNA reads TGCGCCAGCAGCGTATACAGGGGATCCGGGGAGACCCAGTACTTC.

The sample holds a few counts of this clone. This chain connects TRBV7-2 to TRBJ1-5, with D hard to call. The CDR3 consists of 19 residues. The V and J ends lost 2 bases and 0 bases respectively, with 20 bases between them. Germline CDR1 reads SGHTA; CDR2 reads FQGNSA. CDR3 DNA sequence: TGTGCCAGCAGCTTATTCCCCTCAGGTTGGGAGTATAGCAATCAGCCCCAGCATTTT. The encoded protein is CASSLFPSGWEYSNQPQHF.

This chain connects TRBV9 to TRBJ2-7; 9 bases align to TRBD1. The germline V gene has CDR1 SGDLS and CDR2 YYNGEE. This CDR3 region has 14 residues. The trim removed 5 bases at V and 6 bases at J, leaving 9 bases unmatched. CDR3 amino acids: CASSPGTGMAEQYF. In DNA, the CDR3 is TGTGCCAGCAGTCCCGGGACAGGGATGGCCGAGCAGTACTTC.